These 6 T cell receptor beta chains were sequenced from one sample in a study of brain T cells in children with intractable seizures. Using immunoSEQ multiplex PCR, the repertoire was profiled, and TCRdb retains in-frame clones only, with some absent. The table includes about 340,000 clones, 93% detected once. Time point noted: blood from clinic visit 5 months post-surgery; TSC patient then seizure free. Material: peripheral blood, obtained about 5 months after surgery. These TCRs come from a boy in the first two years of life with tuberous sclerosis and intractable seizures.

The chain links TRBV16 to TRBJ1-2, with D possibly being TRBD1 (5 bases). The V and J ends lost 1 base and 4 bases respectively, with 19 bases between them. From germline, CDR1 is KGHSY and CDR2 FQNENV. This CDR3 is built from 17 residues. Here the CDR3 reads CASSQFSFWGYLYGYTF. The CDR3 bases are TGTGCCAGCAGCCAATTTTCGTTTTGGGGGTACCTCTATGGCTACACCTTC.

The rearrangement uses TRBV27 and TRBJ2-7; D is possibly TRBD1 or TRBD2 (5 bases each). CDR1 is MNHEY, CDR2 SMNVEV, per germline (reference sequence). The CDR3 contains 14 residues. With 3 bases removed from V and 1 base from J, the gap between germline ends came to 10 bases. Here the CDR3 reads CASSFGDGSYEQYF. For the CDR3, the DNA is TGTGCCAGCAGTTTTGGGGACGGATCCTACGAGCAGTACTTC.

V usage is TRBV28 and J usage is TRBJ2-7, with 7 nucleotides matching TRBD1. The CDR3 has 16 amino acids. Germline loops: CDR1 MDHEN, CDR2 SYDVKM. Trimming cost V 6 bases and J 6 bases; bases outside gene matches: 17. For the CDR3, the DNA is TGTGCCAGCAGCTTGAACAGGGGCGGCCTTCAGGGCGAGCAGTACTTC. This translates into CASSLNRGGLQGEQYF.

The sample holds a few counts of this clone. In DNA form, the CDR3 reads TGCGCCAGCAGCTTGGGCAGGTTTAATTCACCCCTCCACTTT. It yields the protein CASSLGRFNSPLHF. The J gene is TRBJ1-6, the V gene TRBV5-1, with no clear D. Trimming removed 0 bases at V and 6 bases at J, with 7 bases between. Per germline, CDR1 SGHRS and CDR2 YFSETQ. The CDR3 consists of 14 residues. The full variable domain, rest sourced from reference TRBV5-1 and TRBJ1-6, is KAGVTQTPRYLIKTRGQQVTLSCSPISGHRSVSWYQQTPGQGLQFLFEYFSETQRNKGNFPGRFSGRQFSNSRSEMNVSTLELGDSALYLCASSLGRFNSPLHFGNGTRLTVT.

The chain uses TRBV7-2 and TRBJ1-6; D gene uncertain. The germline V gene has CDR1 SGHTA and CDR2 FQGNSA. This CDR3 contains 14 residues. Trimming removed 2 bases from V and 9 bases from J, with 11 bases in between. The CDR3 DNA reads as TGTGCCAGCAGCTTATTGGCAGATAGTTCACCCCTCCACTTT. This gives the protein CASSLLADSSPLHF. The full variable domain, completed using reference TRBV7-2 and TRBJ1-6, is GAGVSQSPSNKVTEKGKDVELRCDPISGHTALYWYRQSLGQGLEFLIYFQGNSAPDKSGLPSDRFSAERTGGSVSTLTIQRTQQEDSAVYLCASSLLADSSPLHFGNGTRLTVT.

The chain recombines TRBV3-1 (or the pseudogene TRBV3-2) with TRBJ1-1, with D possibly being TRBD1 (5 bases). The germline V gene encodes CDR1 LGHDT and CDR2 YNNKEL (reference sequence). The CDR3 contains 16 residues. Trimming removed 1 base from V and 1 base from J, with 13 bases in between. Written as DNA, the CDR3 is TGTGCCAGCAGCCAAGGGATTGGGGCCGGGAACACTGAAGCTTTCTTT. Encoded protein: CASSQGIGAGNTEAFF.